This TCR beta chain emerged from a study of T cells in Graves' hyperthyroidism and ophthalmopathy. General observations from the study: A 13 V-J signature model discriminated ophthalmopathy versus stable hyperthyroidism. Among clonotypes expanded in thyroid above 0.001, most were also found in blood.

This clonotype showed up many times. Its antigen is currently unknown. TCR beta CDR3 regions were amplified from RNA. The HTBI primer set was used in a first-round RT-PCR of the TCR CDR3. Via MiXCR, TCRdb re-called the multiplex PCR reads, giving one row per CDR3 protein. The top ten hold less than 20% of the sample, which has 300,000 to 450,000 distinct CDR3 sequences, approximately 15% seen once. Ophthalmopathy cases met thresholds of Clinical Activity Score at least 3, NOSPECS grade at least 4 and duration under 3 months. Uncontrolled infection, other autoimmune disease, pregnancy or lactation led to exclusion. V was pared by 9 bases and J by 8 bases, with 8 bases of the junction left unmatched. From germline, CDR1 is SNHLY and CDR2 FYNNEI. The CDR3 length is 12 residues.

Material for sequencing was blood. The clonotype was recovered from a woman aged 25 to 39 with Graves' ophthalmopathy. This chain uses TRBV2 with TRBJ1-2; 8 bases fit TRBD1. The CDR3 loop reads CASDRQGRGYTF. The CDR3 DNA reads TGTGCCAGTGACAGACAGGGGCGAGGCTACACCTTC.